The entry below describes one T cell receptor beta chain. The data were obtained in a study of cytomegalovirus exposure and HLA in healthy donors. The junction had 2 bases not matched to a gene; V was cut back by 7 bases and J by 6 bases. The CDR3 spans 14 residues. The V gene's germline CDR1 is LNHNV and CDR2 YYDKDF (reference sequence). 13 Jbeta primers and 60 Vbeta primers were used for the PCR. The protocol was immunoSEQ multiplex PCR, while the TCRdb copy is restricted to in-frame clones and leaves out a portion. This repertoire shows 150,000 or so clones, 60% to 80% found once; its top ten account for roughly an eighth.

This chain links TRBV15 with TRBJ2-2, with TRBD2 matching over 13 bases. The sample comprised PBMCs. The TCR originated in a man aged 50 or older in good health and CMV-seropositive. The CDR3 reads CATKLAGGPGELFF. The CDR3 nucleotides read TGTGCCACCAAACTAGCGGGGGGGCCCGGGGAGCTGTTTTTT.